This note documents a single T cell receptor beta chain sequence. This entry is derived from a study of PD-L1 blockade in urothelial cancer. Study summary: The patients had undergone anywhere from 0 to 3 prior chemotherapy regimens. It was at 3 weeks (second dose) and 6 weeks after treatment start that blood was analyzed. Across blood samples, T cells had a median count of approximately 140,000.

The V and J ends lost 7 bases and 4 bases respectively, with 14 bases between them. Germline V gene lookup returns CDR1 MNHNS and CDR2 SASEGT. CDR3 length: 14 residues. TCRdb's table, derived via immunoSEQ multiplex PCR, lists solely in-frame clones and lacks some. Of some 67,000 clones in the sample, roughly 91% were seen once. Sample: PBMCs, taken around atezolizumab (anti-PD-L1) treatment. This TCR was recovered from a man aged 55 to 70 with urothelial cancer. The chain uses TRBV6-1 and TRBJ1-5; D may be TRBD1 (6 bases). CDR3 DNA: TGTGCCAGCAAGAGAACACAGGGAAATCAGCCCCAGCATTTT. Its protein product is CASKRTQGNQPQHF.